This TCR beta chain was profiled in a study of CXCR3-negative and CXCR3-positive naive CD8 T cells. Germline V gene sequence: CDR1 MDHEN, CDR2 SYDVKM. There are 13 residues in the CDR3. Each TRB cDNA library was prepared by 5' RACE (with UMI labels). For each CDR3 protein, TCRdb gives one entry from its re-call of the 5' RACE reads, without DNA. The data include around 140,000 distinct CDR3 sequences; the top ten clones carry less than 0.55%. The specimen sequenced was naive CXCR3- CD8+ T cells from blood. The subset denotes: CD45RO-CCR7+CD27+CD95- naive CD8+ T cells lacking CXCR3 (TNR3-). The chain employs TRBV28 and TRBJ2-7; TCRdb's D call, TRBD1, is unchecked because there is no DNA. This receptor was identified in a human donor in good health. Some clones in this sample may be carry-over from other donors' samples. CDR3 in amino acids: CASSPGTPYEQYF. The full variable domain, with the rest looked up from reference TRBV28 and TRBJ2-7, is DVKVTQSSRYLVKRTGEKVFLECVQDMDHENMFWYRQDPGLGLRLIYFSYDVKMKEKGDIPEGYSVSREKKERFSLILESASTNQTSMYLCASSPGTPYEQYFGPGTRLTVT.